This T cell receptor beta chain appears in the sequencing data of a study of blood T cells in healthy people across ages. Study findings and constraints: Older individuals had lower TCR beta diversity per million T cells (the decline was roughly linear). More naive CD4+ cells and higher diversity marked long-lived donors relative to aged donors.

In the case of this clonotype: The antigen remains unidentified.

Germline CDR1 reads SGHKS; CDR2 reads YYEKEE (reference sequence). CDR3 size: 14 residues. V dropped 5 bases and J dropped 2; count of bases not matched to a gene: 6. The second PCR ran roughly 7 to 11 cycles with a sample-barcoded 5' primer and J-beta primers. Each sample provided no less than 3 million CDR3-containing paired-end reads. TCRdb used MiXCR to reprocess the 5' RACE reads, holding one entry per CDR3 protein. This table holds about 1.7 million distinct CDR3 sequences, about 30% found once. The rearrangement links TRBV5-5 to TRBJ2-7; 8 bases fit TRBD1. The sample taken for sequencing was blood. The TCR was taken from a woman aged 25-40 years in good health. CDR3 bases: TGTGCCAGCAGACTCAGGACAGGGACCTACGAGCAGTACTTC. Translation gives CASRLRTGTYEQYF.